Listed below are T cell receptor beta chains from one sample, sequenced in a study of shared clonotypes between healthy human individuals. Repertoires were generated with immunoSEQ multiplex PCR, while TCRdb's copy carries only in-frame clones and drops some. The repertoire holds about 2.4 million clones, with around nine tenths as singletons. Source material: naive CD4+ T cells sorted from blood. The origin of the receptors is a man between 18 and 29 years old in good health. Both conserved end residues are part of each CDR3. D genes are given only for firm matches. For some rows the clone size is stated as once, few or many, or as a class when expanded; others skip it.

NA	once	TRBV30	TRBJ1-2	TGTGCCTGGAGTCCAAACGGACTGGAGGGCTACACCTTC	CAWSPNGLEGYTF
NA	NA	TRBV5-1	TRBJ2-7	TGCGCCAGCAGTCCGGGCCCCCCCTACGAGCAGTACTTC	CASSPGPPYEQYF
TRBD1	NA	TRBV5-1	TRBJ2-7	TGCGCCAGCAGCCTCGGGACAGGAGTCTCCTACGAGCAGTACTTC	CASSLGTGVSYEQYF
NA	NA	TRBV6-6	TRBJ1-2	TGTGCCAGCAGTTACGGGGGAAACTATGGCTACACCTTC	CASSYGGNYGYTF
NA	NA	TRBV7-2	TRBJ1-1	TGTGCCAGCAGCTTGGCCGCCCCTGAAGCTTTCTTT	CASSLAAPEAFF
TRBD2	NA	TRBV5-4	TRBJ2-3	TGTGCCAGCAGCCACCTAGCGGCTACCACAGATACGCAGTATTTT	CASSHLAATTDTQYF
NA	NA	TRBV7-2	TRBJ2-7	TGTGCCAGCAGCTCCCGGACGGAGCAGTACTTC	CASSSRTEQYF
NA	NA	TRBV29-1	TRBJ2-3	TGCAGCGCTGGGCCCCTAAGGCCCCAGGTCCCCAAATTATCCACAGATACGCAGTATTTT	CSAGPLRPQVPKLSTDTQYF
NA	NA	TRBV6-6	TRBJ1-1	TGTGCCAGCAGTTACTTGGGGGAGAACACTGAAGCTTTCTTT	CASSYLGENTEAFF
NA	NA	TRBV30	TRBJ1-6	TGTGCCGTCGTCAGGGACTATAATTCACCCCTCCACTTT	CAVVRDYNSPLHF
TRBD2	NA	TRBV11-3	TRBJ2-1	TGTGCCAGCAGCTTAGCCGGGACTAGCGGGAGCAATGAGCAGTTCTTC	CASSLAGTSGSNEQFF
NA	NA	TRBV5-1	TRBJ1-1	TGCGCCAGCAGCTTTGGGGGCCCGAACACTGAAGCTTTCTTT	CASSFGGPNTEAFF
NA	NA	TRBV6-6	TRBJ2-7	TGTGCCAGCAGGGGATCAGGAGGGGTCTACGAGCAGTACTTC	CASRGSGGVYEQYF
TRBD1	NA	TRBV7-9	TRBJ2-5	TGTGCCAGCAGCTTAGACCCGACAGGGGCGCCCTACCAAGAGACCCAGTACTTC	CASSLDPTGAPYQETQYF
TRBD2	NA	TRBV7-9	TRBJ2-1	TGTGCCAGCAGCTTAGCGCTAAGTCTAGCGGGCTCCTACAATGAGCAGTTCTTC	CASSLALSLAGSYNEQFF
TRBD1	NA	TRBV25-1	TRBJ1-1	TGTGCCAGCAGTGACCGCCGGCAGGGGGCTGGAACTTTCTTT	CASSDRRQGAGTFF
NA	once	TRBV7-8	TRBJ2-3	TGTGCCAGCAGCCGAACGCCGCGGGACGGTACAGATACGCAGTATTTT	CASSRTPRDGTDTQYF
NA	NA	TRBV7-2	TRBJ2-3	TGTGCCAGCAGCTTAGAGCTAGCAGCTAGCACAGATACGCAGTATTTT	CASSLELAASTDTQYF
NA	NA	TRBV10-2	TRBJ1-5	TGCGCCAGCAGGGTCCAGGGCTGTAGCAATCAGCCCCAGCATTTT	CASRVQGCSNQPQHF
NA	NA	TRBV6-1	TRBJ1-5	TGTGCCAGCAGTGAGACACAAAATCAGCCCCAGCATTTT	CASSETQNQPQHF
NA	NA	TRBV10-2	TRBJ2-5	TGCGCCAGCAGCCCCCTGTCGAGCAGGCCCAAACCGGCGGGGCAAGAGACCCAGTACTTC	CASSPLSSRPKPAGQETQYF
TRBD2	NA	TRBV4-1	TRBJ2-7	TGCGCCAGCAGCCAAGTGTCTAGCGGGAGGTTCTACGAGCAGTACTTC	CASSQVSSGRFYEQYF
NA	NA	TRBV5-1	TRBJ1-3	TGCGCCAGCAGCTTGGCAGCAGGAAGCTCTGGAAACACCATATATTTT	CASSLAAGSSGNTIYF
NA	NA	TRBV7-8	TRBJ1-1	TGTGCCAGCAGCTTCGGACAGCGCACTGAAGCTTTCTTT	CASSFGQRTEAFF
NA	NA	TRBV30	TRBJ2-7	TGTGCCTGGAGTAAGGGGCGGAAGAGCTCCTACGAGCAGTACTTC	CAWSKGRKSSYEQYF
NA	NA	TRBV4-3	TRBJ2-7	TGCGCCAGCAGCTTGGGCGGGAATAGCGGCGAGCAGTACTTC	CASSLGGNSGEQYF
NA	NA	TRBV5-4	TRBJ1-2	TGTGCCAGCAGCTTATCTTTTACTGGCTACACCTTC	CASSLSFTGYTF
NA	NA	TRBV5-6	TRBJ2-3	TGTGCCAGCAGCTTGCGCCCCCCCGATACGCAGTATTTT	CASSLRPPDTQYF
NA	NA	TRBV6-5	TRBJ2-3	TGTGCCAGCAGTTACGGGAGCACAGATACGCAGTATTTT	CASSYGSTDTQYF
NA	NA	TRBV5-1	TRBJ2-5	TGCGCCAGCAGCCCCGCAGGACCCGGGGAGGAGACCCAGTACTTC	CASSPAGPGEETQYF
TRBD1	NA	TRBV7-9	TRBJ1-2	TGTGCCAGCAGTTCTCCTGGAGGGGACAGGGGCAGCTATGGCTACACCTTC	CASSSPGGDRGSYGYTF
NA	NA	TRBV2	TRBJ2-1	TGTGCCAGCAGTGCCCAGGGTAGCTCCTACAATGAGCAGTTCTTC	CASSAQGSSYNEQFF
NA	few	TRBV19	TRBJ1-2	TGTGCCAGTAGCTATTGGGCGGACGAACTTACTATGGGCTACACCTTC	CASSYWADELTMGYTF
TRBD1	once	TRBV19	TRBJ2-7	TGTGCCAGTACCGAAAGATTTCAGGGGGCGAGGGACGAGCAGTACTTC	CASTERFQGARDEQYF
TRBD1	NA	TRBV6-5	TRBJ2-7	TGTGCCAGCAGTTACCTAGGACAGGCTTCGGGCGAGCAGTACTTC	CASSYLGQASGEQYF
NA	NA	TRBV28	TRBJ1-5	TGTGCCAGCAGCCCCGACAGAAACAATCAGCCCCAGCATTTT	CASSPDRNNQPQHF
NA	NA	TRBV11-2	TRBJ2-3	TGTGCCAGCAGCCTTGGTGGGGCCGGGACAGATACGCAGTATTTT	CASSLGGAGTDTQYF
NA	NA	TRBV6-4	TRBJ1-6	TGTGCCAGCAGTGACAGCTATAATTCACCCCTCCACTTT	CASSDSYNSPLHF
NA	NA	TRBV7-9	TRBJ1-6	TGTGCCAGCAGCCAGCAGGGCAGTGCGAATTCACCCCTCCACTTT	CASSQQGSANSPLHF
NA	NA	TRBV2	TRBJ2-6	TGTGCCAGCAGGAGGGACTTCGGGGCCAACGTCCTGACTTTC	CASRRDFGANVLTF
NA	few	TRBV29-1	TRBJ1-2	TGCAGCGTTCCACAGGGAAACTATGGCTACACCTTC	CSVPQGNYGYTF
TRBD2	few	TRBV2	TRBJ2-3	TGTGCCAGCATGAATGCCCTAGCGGGAGCGTCTTATACGCAGTATTTT	CASMNALAGASYTQYF
TRBD2	once	TRBV11-2	TRBJ2-3	TGTGCCAGCAGCTTAGATGGGGCGGGAGGGACAGATACGCAGTATTTT	CASSLDGAGGTDTQYF
NA	NA	TRBV6-1	TRBJ1-1	TGTGCAACCACGCGGGGGATGAACACTGAAGCTTTCTTT	CATTRGMNTEAFF
TRBD1	NA	TRBV28	TRBJ2-2	TGTGCCAGCCTAACCTCGGACAGGGAAGACGGGGGGCTGTTTTTT	CASLTSDREDGGLFF
NA	NA	TRBV28	TRBJ2-1	TGTGCCAGCAGTTTAAGGCAGTCCTACAATGAGCAGTTCTTC	CASSLRQSYNEQFF
NA	NA	TRBV9	TRBJ2-2	TGTGCCAGCAGCGTGGGGGTGACGGGCGGGGAGCTGTTTTTT	CASSVGVTGGELFF
NA	NA	TRBV11-2	TRBJ2-3	TGTGCCAGCAGCTTGTCAGGGTCCACAGATACGCAGTATTTT	CASSLSGSTDTQYF
TRBD2	NA	TRBV27	TRBJ2-7	TGTGCCAGCAGCCCGACTAGCGGGGGGGTCCACGAGCAGTACTTC	CASSPTSGGVHEQYF
TRBD1	NA	TRBV18	TRBJ2-7	TGTGCCAGCTCACCACCTGGGACAGCCTACGAGCAGTACTTC	CASSPPGTAYEQYF
NA	NA	TRBV6-1	TRBJ1-4	TGTGCCAGCAGTGAAGCGGGGGGGAATGAAAAACTGTTTTTT	CASSEAGGNEKLFF
TRBD1	NA	TRBV5-1	TRBJ1-2	TGCGCCAGCAGCTCGCCGGCTAGGGGACAGGAGAACTATGGCTACACCTTC	CASSSPARGQENYGYTF
NA	NA	TRBV7-4	TRBJ1-6	TGTGCCAGCAGCCCGCAATCTGTCACCCTCCACTTT	CASSPQSVTLHF
NA	NA	TRBV18	TRBJ1-6	TGTGCCAGCTCACACACGACGGGATCCAATAATTCACCCCTCCACTTT	CASSHTTGSNNSPLHF
TRBD2	NA	TRBV11-3	TRBJ2-5	TGTGCCAGCAGCCAAGGACTAGCGGGAGGCCAAGAGACCCAGTACTTC	CASSQGLAGGQETQYF
NA	NA	TRBV27	TRBJ2-5	TGTGCCAGCAGTTTGATGAGGGGGGAGACCCAGTACTTC	CASSLMRGETQYF